The 16 T cell receptor beta chains reported below all come from one sample, sequenced in a study of radiotherapy plus CTLA-4 blockade in lung cancer. Repertoires were generated with immunoSEQ multiplex PCR, while TCRdb's copy carries only in-frame clones and drops some. This sample yields 50,000 to 60,000 clones, of which 65% to 80% are seen a single time; roughly 17% belongs to the top ten. The specimen was peripheral blood, collected from a patient treated with radiotherapy plus ipilimumab. The source is a human donor with non-small cell lung cancer who had a complete response to radiotherapy plus ipilimumab.

In DNA form, the CDR3 reads TGTGCCAGCAGCGCGGGACAGGGGAATGAAAAACTGTTTTTT. It translates to CASSAGQGNEKLFF. The chain joins TRBV7-2 to TRBJ1-4, with TRBD1 identical over 10 bases. CDR3 length: 14 residues. CDR1 is SGHTA, CDR2 FQGNSA, per germline. The trim removed 5 bases at V and 5 bases at J, leaving 2 bases unmatched.

The rearrangement uses TRBV9 and TRBJ1-5; D gene unclear. There are 13 residues in the CDR3. Germline assignment: CDR1 SGDLS and CDR2 YYNGEE. Trimming cost V 3 bases and J 3 bases, with 7 bases left between them. CDR3 sequence: CASSGAPNQPQHF. The DNA of the CDR3 is TGTGCCAGCAGCGGTGCGCCCAATCAGCCCCAGCATTTT.

This clone occurred once. The same CDR3 can be traced to other DNA sequences in this sample. V gene TRBV4-3 combines with J gene TRBJ2-7, with TRBD2 as a possible D gene (6 bases). V lost 1 base, J lost 2 bases, and 15 bases lay in between. CDR3 size: 16 residues. CDR1 is LGHNA and CDR2 is YSLEER in the germline V gene. CDR3 protein: CASSQGATGGTYEQYF. The DNA of the CDR3 is TGCGCCAGCAGCCAAGGAGCGACCGGGGGTACCTACGAGCAGTACTTC.

The chain joins TRBV5-6 to TRBJ2-7, with 7 nucleotides matching TRBD1. Trimming took 4 bases from V and 2 from J; bases not matched to a gene: 6. Germline loops: CDR1 SGHDT, CDR2 YYEEEE. This CDR3 has 14 residues. The CDR3 nucleotides are TGTGCCAGCAGCGACACCGGACAGGCCTACGAGCAGTACTTC. Translating gives CASSDTGQAYEQYF.

This chain uses TRBV27 with TRBJ1-2; D is unresolved. Germline CDR1 and CDR2: MNHEY and SMNVEV (reference sequence). The CDR3 totals 13 residues. Trimming took off 3 bases at V and 6 bases at J, with 11 bases between the two ends. The CDR3 region has the DNA TGTGCCAGCAGTTTTTTGGACTCAGATGGCTACACCTTC. It yields the protein CASSFLDSDGYTF.

This clone was observed a few times. V is TRBV6-6 and J is TRBJ1-6; D gene uncertain. Germline CDR1 reads MNHNY; CDR2 reads SVGAGI (reference sequence). V lost 6 bases and J 11 bases, leaving 14 bases between the germline ends. This CDR3 region has 13 residues. This CDR3 reads CASSTSIGAPLHF. The CDR3 nucleotides are TGTGCCAGCAGCACATCTATCGGGGCACCCCTCCACTTT.

The chain is built from TRBV2 and TRBJ1-5, with 8 bases identical to TRBD1. Germline loops: CDR1 SNHLY, CDR2 FYNNEI. Trimming cost V 6 bases and J 7 bases; bases outside gene matches: 5. The CDR3 loop spans 13 amino acids. The CDR3 loop is CASRQTGAQPQHF. The CDR3 bases are TGTGCCAGCAGACAGACAGGGGCCCAGCCCCAGCATTTT. The whole variable domain, remainder taken from reference TRBV2 and TRBJ1-5, is EPEVTQTPSHQVTQMGQEVILRCVPISNHLYFYWYRQILGQKVEFLVSFYNNEISEKSEIFDDQFSVERPDGSNFTLKIRSTKLEDSAMYFCASRQTGAQPQHFGDGTRLSIL.

V usage is TRBV11-2 and J usage is TRBJ1-1; 11 bases are a match to TRBD1. The V gene end was trimmed by 3 bases and the J gene end by 3 bases; junction bases not matched to a gene: 3. Per the germline V gene, CDR1 is SGHAT and CDR2 is FQNNGV. The CDR3 consists of 15 residues. The CDR3 sequence is CASSLGGQGDTEAFF. CDR3 coding DNA: TGTGCCAGCAGCTTGGGGGGACAGGGGGACACTGAAGCTTTCTTT.

The chain combines TRBV4-1 with TRBJ2-5; no reliable D call. The CDR3 spans 13 residues. CDR1 and CDR2 (germline): MGHRA, YSYEKL. The V gene lost 1 base and the J gene lost 2 bases, with 5 bases spanning the gap. CDR3 coding DNA: TGCGCCAGCAGCCAAGGACTGCAAGAGACCCAGTACTTC. Amino acids: CASSQGLQETQYF.

The chain joins TRBV6-1 to TRBJ2-7; 9 bases align to TRBD1. The ends lost 4 bases at V and 9 bases at J; junction bases unmatched: 10. The CDR3 extends over 14 amino acids. CDR1 is MNHNS and CDR2 is SASEGT in the germline V gene. The CDR3 sequence is CASSGPGQGKVQYF. For the CDR3, the DNA is TGTGCCAGCAGTGGCCCCGGACAGGGGAAGGTGCAGTACTTC.

The chain carries TRBV7-2 and TRBJ1-5, with D possibly TRBD1 on 5 matching bases. The CDR3 is 14 amino acids. Germline V CDR1 and CDR2: SGHTA, FQGNSA. V was pared by 6 bases and J by 5 bases, with 14 bases between. In DNA form, the CDR3 reads TGTGCCAGCAGTTTTGACCACAGGTATCAGCCCCAGCATTTT. Its translation is CASSFDHRYQPQHF.

As to this clone: Germline and junction disagree at one end, which may indicate a read error. J is TRBJ2-5 and V is TRBV7-7; 12 bases agree with TRBD2. The germline V gene encodes CDR1 SSHAT and CDR2 FNYEAQ (reference sequence). This CDR3 is built from 14 residues. CDR3 bases: TGTGCTAGCAGCCCTCTAGCGGGAGGGCCTCCCCAGTACTTC. It specifies CASSPLAGGPPQYF.

The chain uses TRBV2 and TRBJ2-3; perhaps TRBD2 as D (5 bases). The germline CDR1 and CDR2 sequences are SNHLY and FYNNEI. The CDR3 loop spans 13 amino acids. V lost 7 bases and J 3 bases, leaving 11 bases between the germline ends. DNA of the CDR3: TGTGCCAGCAAGCAAGGGAGAACAGATACGCAGTATTTT. Protein: CASKQGRTDTQYF.

The chain joins TRBV7-9 to TRBJ2-1; 12 positions match TRBD2. V was pared by 5 bases and J by 9 bases, with 8 bases of the junction left unmatched. From germline, CDR1 is SEHNR and CDR2 FQNEAQ (reference sequence). The CDR3 spans 15 residues. The CDR3 protein is CASSPLAGGGPEQFF. CDR3 DNA: TGTGCCAGCAGCCCCCTAGCGGGAGGGGGTCCTGAGCAGTTCTTC. Combining the CDR3 with reference TRBV7-9 and TRBJ2-1 gives the whole variable domain DTGVSQNPRHKITKRGQNVTFRCDPISEHNRLYWYRQTLGQGPEFLTYFQNEAQLEKSRLLSDRFSAERPKGSFSTLEIQRTEQGDSAMYLCASSPLAGGGPEQFFGPGTRLTVL.

This chain's CDR3 is CASSMGQAGPGNTIYF. CDR3 DNA sequence: TGTGCCAGCAGCATGGGACAGGCCGGCCCTGGAAACACCATATATTTT. The chain couples TRBV11-3 to TRBJ1-3, with 8 positions matching TRBD1. CDR1 and CDR2 (germline): SGHNT, YENEEA. V shed 5 bases and J 2 bases; nucleotides not matched to a gene: 8. CDR3 length: 16 amino acids.

The DNA of the CDR3 is TGTGCCAGCAGTGAAGACAGGGGGAACACTGAAGCTTTCTTT. This encodes CASSEDRGNTEAFF. The chain carries TRBV6-1 and TRBJ1-1; 7 bases are a match to TRBD1. Trimming removed 1 base from V and 1 base from J; junction bases left unmatched: 0. This CDR3 comprises 14 residues. Germline CDR1 reads MNHNS; CDR2 reads SASEGT.